A selection of T cell receptor beta chains follows, all from one sample in a study of siplizumab effects on memory and regulatory T cells. Measured with immunoSEQ multiplex PCR; TCRdb has only the in-frame clones, and not every one. The table includes 99,000 or so clones, roughly 91% detected once. Sequenced input: CD4+ T cells sorted from blood. Receptors were obtained from a human donor in good health. Each CDR3 is given with its conserved first and last residue. Fields, in order: CDR3 DNA, CDR3 protein, J gene, V gene, D gene, clone size. The D gene is left open where the match is weak. Only part of the rows carry a size: once, few, many, or a class if the clone is expanded.

CDR3 DNA: TGTGCCAGCAGTTTGGGTCCAGGGGGGTACGAGCAGTACTTC; CDR3 protein: CASSLGPGGYEQYF; J gene: TRBJ2-7; V gene: TRBV27; D gene: -; clone size: -
CDR3 DNA: TGTGGCACAGACTTCGGGGGCACCGGGGAGCTGTTTTTT; CDR3 protein: CGTDFGGTGELFF; J gene: TRBJ2-2; V gene: TRBV12-5; D gene: -; clone size: -
CDR3 DNA: TGTGCCAGCTCACCACCGGCGGGGGGTCATGGAGATACGCAGTATTTT; CDR3 protein: CASSPPAGGHGDTQYF; J gene: TRBJ2-3; V gene: TRBV18; D gene: TRBD2; clone size: once
CDR3 DNA: TGTGCCAGCAGGGGGTGGGCAGAGAACTATGGCTACACCTTC; CDR3 protein: CASRGWAENYGYTF; J gene: TRBJ1-2; V gene: TRBV4-2; D gene: -; clone size: few
CDR3 DNA: TGCGCCAGCAGCCATGAGGTTTCAGGGGCAATGAACACTGAAGCTTTCTTT; CDR3 protein: CASSHEVSGAMNTEAFF; J gene: TRBJ1-1; V gene: TRBV4-1; D gene: -; clone size: once
CDR3 DNA: TGCGCCAGCAGCTTGGAAGGGGCGGCTAATGAAAAACTGTTTTTT; CDR3 protein: CASSLEGAANEKLFF; J gene: TRBJ1-4; V gene: TRBV5-1; D gene: -; clone size: -
CDR3 DNA: TGTGCCAGCAGCCTGAGCGGGAGAGGCGAGCAGTACTTC; CDR3 protein: CASSLSGRGEQYF; J gene: TRBJ2-7; V gene: TRBV7-2; D gene: TRBD2; clone size: -
CDR3 DNA: TGCAGCGCGGGACAGGCGTCAGGTGAAGCTTTCTTT; CDR3 protein: CSAGQASGEAFF; J gene: TRBJ1-1; V gene: TRBV29-1; D gene: TRBD1; clone size: -
CDR3 DNA: TGTGCCAGCAGCTCGAGGGGGTCGAACACCGGGGAGCTGTTTTTT; CDR3 protein: CASSSRGSNTGELFF; J gene: TRBJ2-2; V gene: TRBV11-3; D gene: -; clone size: -
CDR3 DNA: TGTGCCAGCAGTTTCGGACGGCTTAATGAAAAACTGTTTTTT; CDR3 protein: CASSFGRLNEKLFF; J gene: TRBJ1-4; V gene: TRBV27; D gene: -; clone size: -
CDR3 DNA: TGTGCCAGCAGCTTACTAGCGGGAGATACCTACAATGAGCAGTTCTTC; CDR3 protein: CASSLLAGDTYNEQFF; J gene: TRBJ2-1; V gene: TRBV7-6; D gene: TRBD2; clone size: -
CDR3 DNA: TGTGCCAGCAGCCTCATGGGCTACGAGCAGTACTTC; CDR3 protein: CASSLMGYEQYF; J gene: TRBJ2-7; V gene: TRBV2; D gene: -; clone size: -
CDR3 DNA: TGTGCCAGCAGCTTAGAAACTAGCGGACTCAATGAGCAGTTCTTC; CDR3 protein: CASSLETSGLNEQFF; J gene: TRBJ2-1; V gene: TRBV11-3; D gene: TRBD2; clone size: -
CDR3 DNA: TGTGCCAGTAGTATCCTACAGGGCCCCGGCTCTGGAAACACCATATATTTT; CDR3 protein: CASSILQGPGSGNTIYF; J gene: TRBJ1-3; V gene: TRBV19; D gene: -; clone size: -
CDR3 DNA: TGTGCCAGCAGTTTTGGACCAGACAGTAATACGCAGTATTTT; CDR3 protein: CASSFGPDSNTQYF; J gene: TRBJ2-3; V gene: TRBV6-6; D gene: -; clone size: -
CDR3 DNA: TGTGCCAGCAGTATCCAAGGACAGGACTACAATGAGCAGTTCTTC; CDR3 protein: CASSIQGQDYNEQFF; J gene: TRBJ2-1; V gene: TRBV6-4; D gene: TRBD1; clone size: -
CDR3 DNA: TGTGCCAGCAGCCAAGATTTTTTGTCGGGAGGCTATGGCTACACCTTC; CDR3 protein: CASSQDFLSGGYGYTF; J gene: TRBJ1-2; V gene: TRBV14; D gene: -; clone size: once
CDR3 DNA: TGCGCCAGCAGCCAAGGGACAGGGGGCATGGCGGGAGCATTTGCAGATACGCAGTATTTT; CDR3 protein: CASSQGTGGMAGAFADTQYF; J gene: TRBJ2-3; V gene: TRBV4-1; D gene: TRBD1; clone size: -
CDR3 DNA: TGTGCCAGCACCGACTGGCTCGCTGGCTACACCTTC; CDR3 protein: CASTDWLAGYTF; J gene: TRBJ1-2; V gene: TRBV6-5; D gene: -; clone size: -
CDR3 DNA: TGTGCCAGCAGCGGGGGTAGCGGGGACACCGGGGAGCTGTTTTTT; CDR3 protein: CASSGGSGDTGELFF; J gene: TRBJ2-2; V gene: TRBV9; D gene: TRBD2; clone size: once
CDR3 DNA: TGTGCCAGCAGCTCTCAGGGGGCGCGCACAGATACGCAGTATTTT; CDR3 protein: CASSSQGARTDTQYF; J gene: TRBJ2-3; V gene: TRBV5-4; D gene: TRBD1; clone size: -
CDR3 DNA: TGTGCCAGCAGCCGCAGGGATTTCACAGATACGCAGTATTTT; CDR3 protein: CASSRRDFTDTQYF; J gene: TRBJ2-3; V gene: TRBV5-6; D gene: -; clone size: -
CDR3 DNA: TGTGCCAGCACCCTAAGGGGAGAGACCCAGTACTTC; CDR3 protein: CASTLRGETQYF; J gene: TRBJ2-5; V gene: TRBV7-9; D gene: -; clone size: -
CDR3 DNA: TGTGCCAGCAGTGAACAGGGGGGGAATGAGCAGTTCTTC; CDR3 protein: CASSEQGGNEQFF; J gene: TRBJ2-1; V gene: TRBV2; D gene: -; clone size: -
CDR3 DNA: TGCGCCAGCAGCCGGAAGGCAGGCCAAGAGACCCAGTACTTC; CDR3 protein: CASSRKAGQETQYF; J gene: TRBJ2-5; V gene: TRBV4-1; D gene: -; clone size: -
CDR3 DNA: TGTGCCAGCAGCTTCCAGGGGGGGCAAGAGACCCAGTACTTC; CDR3 protein: CASSFQGGQETQYF; J gene: TRBJ2-5; V gene: TRBV7-2; D gene: -; clone size: -
CDR3 DNA: TGTGCCAGCAGCCAAAGTTCAGCGACAAGCTCCTACGAGCAGTACTTC; CDR3 protein: CASSQSSATSSYEQYF; J gene: TRBJ2-7; V gene: TRBV4-2; D gene: -; clone size: -
CDR3 DNA: TGTGCCAGCTCCCAGTCTGGACTGGGGGGACAAGAGACCCAGTACTTC; CDR3 protein: CASSQSGLGGQETQYF; J gene: TRBJ2-5; V gene: TRBV18; D gene: -; clone size: -
CDR3 DNA: TGCGCCAGCAGCGTTCGACAGGGGAGCAATGAGCAGTTCTTC; CDR3 protein: CASSVRQGSNEQFF; J gene: TRBJ2-1; V gene: TRBV5-1; D gene: TRBD1; clone size: -
CDR3 DNA: TGTGCCTGGAGTTTAGGACTAGCGTTAAACAATGAGCAGTTCTTC; CDR3 protein: CAWSLGLALNNEQFF; J gene: TRBJ2-1; V gene: TRBV30; D gene: TRBD2; clone size: -
CDR3 DNA: TGTGCCAGCAGCTTAACGGGAGGGGCCCAAGAGACCCAGTACTTC; CDR3 protein: CASSLTGGAQETQYF; J gene: TRBJ2-5; V gene: TRBV7-3; D gene: TRBD2; clone size: -
CDR3 DNA: TGTGCCAGCAGCCCCTGGGGGGCGGCCGCGGTGGGCGAGCAGTACTTC; CDR3 protein: CASSPWGAAAVGEQYF; J gene: TRBJ2-7; V gene: TRBV5-5; D gene: -; clone size: -
CDR3 DNA: TGTGCCAGCAGCTTCGGGAGGGGTGGCGTCCCCACAGATACGCAGTATTTT; CDR3 protein: CASSFGRGGVPTDTQYF; J gene: TRBJ2-3; V gene: TRBV5-4; D gene: TRBD2; clone size: -
CDR3 DNA: TGTGCCAGTAATGACCGGGACAGGCACTATGGCTACACCTTC; CDR3 protein: CASNDRDRHYGYTF; J gene: TRBJ1-2; V gene: TRBV19; D gene: TRBD1; clone size: -
CDR3 DNA: TGCAGTGCTAGAGATCGGGGTCAGTCGTTC; CDR3 protein: CSARDRGQSF; J gene: TRBJ1-2; V gene: TRBV20-1; D gene: -; clone size: -
CDR3 DNA: TGTGCCAGCAAGGGGGTGAGGGGGCGTGGGGAGCCCCAGCATTTT; CDR3 protein: CASKGVRGRGEPQHF; J gene: TRBJ1-5; V gene: TRBV2; D gene: TRBD1; clone size: -
CDR3 DNA: TGTGCCAGCAGCCTAGACGGATATGGCTACACCTTC; CDR3 protein: CASSLDGYGYTF; J gene: TRBJ1-2; V gene: TRBV7-9; D gene: -; clone size: -
CDR3 DNA: TGTGCCAGCAGTTGGAGGATAGCTGGAAACACCATATATTTT; CDR3 protein: CASSWRIAGNTIYF; J gene: TRBJ1-3; V gene: TRBV28; D gene: -; clone size: -
CDR3 DNA: TGTGCCAGCAGCCTTGCCGGGGCCAACGTCCTGACTTTC; CDR3 protein: CASSLAGANVLTF; J gene: TRBJ2-6; V gene: TRBV7-9; D gene: -; clone size: -